This T cell receptor beta chain comes out of a study of human T cells and chemical hapten exposure. Study results and caveats: Donors, who had alopecia, may show an immune response that differs from healthy people's.

Time point reported: pre-sensitization, week 0. As for treatment: therapeutic diphenylcyclopropenone sensitization with weekly scalp DPC. The CDR3 runs to 14 residues. V dropped 7 bases and J dropped 1 base, with 16 bases sitting between them. Germline CDR1 is SQVTM and CDR2 is ANQGSEA. MiXCR, applied by TCRdb to the RACE reads, yields one record per CDR3 protein. The sample holds tens of thousands of distinct CDR3 sequences; 9.5% to 10% are singletons and the top ten take 9.6%. This clonotype was seen ten or more times. Antigen: not known. The sequence was obtained from a man between 35 and 55 years old with alopecia areata. Some clones in this sample may be carry-over from other donors' samples. Sequenced here: whole blood, sampled in connection with sensitization to the hapten diphenylcyclopropenone (DPC). The chain carries TRBV29-1 and TRBJ1-1, with D perhaps TRBD1 (6 bases). CDR3 bases: TGCAGCGGGAGCCGGACAGTCAGGAACACTGAAGCTTTCTTT. It specifies CSGSRTVRNTEAFF.